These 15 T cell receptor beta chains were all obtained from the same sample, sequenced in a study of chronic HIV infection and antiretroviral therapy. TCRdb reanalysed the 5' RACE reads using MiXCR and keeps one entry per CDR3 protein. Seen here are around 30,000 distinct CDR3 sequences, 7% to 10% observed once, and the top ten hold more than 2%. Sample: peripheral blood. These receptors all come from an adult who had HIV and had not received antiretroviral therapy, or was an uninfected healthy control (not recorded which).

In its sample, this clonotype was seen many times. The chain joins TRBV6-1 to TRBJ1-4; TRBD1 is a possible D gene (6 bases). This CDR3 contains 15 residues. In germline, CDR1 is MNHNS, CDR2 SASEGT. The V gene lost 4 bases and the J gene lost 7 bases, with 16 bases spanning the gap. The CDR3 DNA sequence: TGTGCCAGCAGTGGCCAGGGGAGTCATGGTGAAAAACTGTTTTTT. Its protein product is CASSGQGSHGEKLFF.

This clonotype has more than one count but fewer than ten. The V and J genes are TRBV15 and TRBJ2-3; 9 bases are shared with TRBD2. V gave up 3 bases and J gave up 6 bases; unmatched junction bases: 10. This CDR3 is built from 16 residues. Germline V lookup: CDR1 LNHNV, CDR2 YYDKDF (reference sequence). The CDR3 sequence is CATSSPLAGDLDTQYF. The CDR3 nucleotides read TGTGCCACCAGCAGCCCCTTAGCGGGAGATTTGGATACGCAGTATTTT.

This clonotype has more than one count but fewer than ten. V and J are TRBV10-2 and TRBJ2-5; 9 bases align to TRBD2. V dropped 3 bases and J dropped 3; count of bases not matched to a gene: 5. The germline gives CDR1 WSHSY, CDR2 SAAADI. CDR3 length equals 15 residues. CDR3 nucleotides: TGCGCCAGCAGTGACGGGACTAGCAGAGAAGAGACCCAGTACTTC. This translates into CASSDGTSREETQYF.

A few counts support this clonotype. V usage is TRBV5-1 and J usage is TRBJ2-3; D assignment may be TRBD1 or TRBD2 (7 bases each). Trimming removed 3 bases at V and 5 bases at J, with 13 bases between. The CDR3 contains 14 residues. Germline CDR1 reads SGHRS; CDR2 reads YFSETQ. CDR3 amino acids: CASSSTGEGDTQYF. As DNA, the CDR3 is TGCGCCAGCAGCTCTACAGGGGAGGGAGATACGCAGTATTTT. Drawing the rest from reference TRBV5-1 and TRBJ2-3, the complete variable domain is KAGVTQTPRYLIKTRGQQVTLSCSPISGHRSVSWYQQTPGQGLQFLFEYFSETQRNKGNFPGRFSGRQFSNSRSEMNVSTLELGDSALYLCASSSTGEGDTQYFGPGTRLTVL.

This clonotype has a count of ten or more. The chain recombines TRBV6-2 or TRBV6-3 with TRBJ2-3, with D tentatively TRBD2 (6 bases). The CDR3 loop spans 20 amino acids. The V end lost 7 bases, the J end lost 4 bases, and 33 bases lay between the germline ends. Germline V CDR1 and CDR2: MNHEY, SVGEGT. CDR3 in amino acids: CASTAEGEDTRTFVADTQYF. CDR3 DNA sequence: TGTGCCAGCACGGCTGAAGGGGAGGATACAAGAACCTTCGTGGCAGATACGCAGTATTTT.

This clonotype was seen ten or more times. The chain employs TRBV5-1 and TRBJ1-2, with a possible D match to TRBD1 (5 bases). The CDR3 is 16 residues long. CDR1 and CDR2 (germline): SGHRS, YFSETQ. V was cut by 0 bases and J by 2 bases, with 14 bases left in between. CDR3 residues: CASSLETGRGNYGYTF. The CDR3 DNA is TGCGCCAGCAGCTTGGAAACGGGACGGGGGAACTATGGCTACACCTTC.

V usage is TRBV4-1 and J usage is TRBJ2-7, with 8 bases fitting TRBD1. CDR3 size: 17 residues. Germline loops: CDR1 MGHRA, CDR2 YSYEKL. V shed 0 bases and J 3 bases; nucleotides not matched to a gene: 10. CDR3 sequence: CASSQESRTGIFYEQYF. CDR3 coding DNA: TGCGCCAGCAGCCAAGAATCCCGGACAGGGATCTTCTACGAGCAGTACTTC.

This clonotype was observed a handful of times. This CDR3 is CSALGASRYNEQFF. In DNA form, the CDR3 reads TGCAGCGCCCTGGGGGCTAGCCGCTACAATGAGCAGTTCTTC. V usage is TRBV29-1 and J usage is TRBJ2-1, with D perhaps TRBD1 (6 bases). Trimming took 7 bases from V and 3 from J, leaving 16 bases between them. The CDR3 consists of 14 residues. CDR1 and CDR2 (germline): SQVTM, ANQGSEA.

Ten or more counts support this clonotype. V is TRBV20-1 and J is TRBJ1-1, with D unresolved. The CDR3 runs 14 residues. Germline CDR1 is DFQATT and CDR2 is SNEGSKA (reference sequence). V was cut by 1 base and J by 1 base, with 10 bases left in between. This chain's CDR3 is CSARVGSSNTEAFF. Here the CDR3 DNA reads TGCAGTGCTAGAGTGGGCAGCTCGAACACTGAAGCTTTCTTT.

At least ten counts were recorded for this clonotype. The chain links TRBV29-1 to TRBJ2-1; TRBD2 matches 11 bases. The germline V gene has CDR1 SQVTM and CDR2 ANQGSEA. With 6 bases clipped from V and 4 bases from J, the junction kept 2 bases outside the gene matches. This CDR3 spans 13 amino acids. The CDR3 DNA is TGCAGCGTCGGACTAGCGGGTTACAATGAGCAGTTCTTC. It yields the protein CSVGLAGYNEQFF.

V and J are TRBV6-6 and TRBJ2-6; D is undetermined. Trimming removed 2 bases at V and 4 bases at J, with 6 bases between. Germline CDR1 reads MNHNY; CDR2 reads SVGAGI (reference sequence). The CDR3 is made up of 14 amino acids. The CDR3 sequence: CASSYRAGANVLTF. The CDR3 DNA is TGTGCCAGCAGTTACCGGGCGGGGGCCAACGTCCTGACTTTC.

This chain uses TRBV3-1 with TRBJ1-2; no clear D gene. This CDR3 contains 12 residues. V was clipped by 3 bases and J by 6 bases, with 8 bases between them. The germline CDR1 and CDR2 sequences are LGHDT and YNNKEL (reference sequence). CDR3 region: CASSQGGDGYTF. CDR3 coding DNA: TGTGCCAGCAGCCAGGGAGGCGATGGCTACACCTTC.

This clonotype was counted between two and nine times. In DNA form, the CDR3 reads TGCAGCGGGATATGGAACACTGAAGCTTTCTTT. Protein sequence: CSGIWNTEAFF. The chain recombines TRBV29-1 with TRBJ1-1; D unclear. CDR1 SQVTM and CDR2 ANQGSEA come from the germline V gene. The V and J ends lost 7 bases and 1 base respectively, with 7 bases between them. The CDR3 totals 11 residues.

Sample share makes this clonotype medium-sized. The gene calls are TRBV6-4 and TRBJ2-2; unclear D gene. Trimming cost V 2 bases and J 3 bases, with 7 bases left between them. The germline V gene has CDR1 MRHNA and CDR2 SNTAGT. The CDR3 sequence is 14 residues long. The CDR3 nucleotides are TGTGCCAGCAGTGACGGAGCAGACACCGGGGAGCTGTTTTTT. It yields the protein CASSDGADTGELFF.

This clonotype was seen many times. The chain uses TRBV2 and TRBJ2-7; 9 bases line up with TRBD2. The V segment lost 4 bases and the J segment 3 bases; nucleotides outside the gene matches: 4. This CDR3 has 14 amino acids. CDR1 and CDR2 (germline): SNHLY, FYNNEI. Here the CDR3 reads CASSVAGAGYEQYF. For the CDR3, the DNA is TGTGCCAGCAGTGTAGCGGGAGCCGGCTACGAGCAGTACTTC.